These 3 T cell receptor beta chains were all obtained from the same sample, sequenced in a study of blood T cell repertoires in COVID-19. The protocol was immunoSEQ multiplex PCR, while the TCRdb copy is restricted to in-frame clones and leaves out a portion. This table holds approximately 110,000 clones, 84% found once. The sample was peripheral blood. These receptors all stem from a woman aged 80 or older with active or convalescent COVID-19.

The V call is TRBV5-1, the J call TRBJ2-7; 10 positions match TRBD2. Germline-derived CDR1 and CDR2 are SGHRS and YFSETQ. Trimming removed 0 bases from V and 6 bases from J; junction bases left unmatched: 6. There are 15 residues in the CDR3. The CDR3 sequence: CASSLEASGRAEQYF. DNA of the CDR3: TGCGCCAGCAGCTTGGAGGCTAGCGGGAGAGCCGAGCAGTACTTC.

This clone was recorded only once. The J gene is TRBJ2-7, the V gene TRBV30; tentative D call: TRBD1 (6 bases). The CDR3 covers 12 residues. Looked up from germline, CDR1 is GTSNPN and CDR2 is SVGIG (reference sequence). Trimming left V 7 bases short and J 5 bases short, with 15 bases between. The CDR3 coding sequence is TGTGCCTATCAACAGGGTGTCAACGAGCAGTACTTC. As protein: CAYQQGVNEQYF.

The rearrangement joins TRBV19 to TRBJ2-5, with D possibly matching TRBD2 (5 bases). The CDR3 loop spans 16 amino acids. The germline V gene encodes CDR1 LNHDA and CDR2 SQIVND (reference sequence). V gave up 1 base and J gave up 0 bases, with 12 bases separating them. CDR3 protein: CASSIGSRRDQETQYF. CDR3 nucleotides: TGTGCCAGTAGTATAGGGTCTCGGCGGGACCAAGAGACCCAGTACTTC.